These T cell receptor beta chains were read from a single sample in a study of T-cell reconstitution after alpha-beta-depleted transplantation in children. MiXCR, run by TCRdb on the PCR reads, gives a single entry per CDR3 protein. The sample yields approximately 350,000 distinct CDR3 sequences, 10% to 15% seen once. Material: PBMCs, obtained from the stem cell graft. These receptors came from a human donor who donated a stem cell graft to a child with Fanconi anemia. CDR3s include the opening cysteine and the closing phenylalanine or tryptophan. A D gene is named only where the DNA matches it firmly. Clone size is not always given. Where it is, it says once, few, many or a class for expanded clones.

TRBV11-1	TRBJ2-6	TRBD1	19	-	TGTGCCAGCAGCTCCTTCCCGGGACAGGGGGCTTACGGGGCCAACGTCCTGACTTTC	CASSSFPGQGAYGANVLTF
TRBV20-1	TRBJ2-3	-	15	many	TGCAGCGGCACGGACGGTCCTTTTTTCACAGATACGCAGTATTTT	CSGTDGPFFTDTQYF
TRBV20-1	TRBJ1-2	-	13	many	TGCAGTGCTAGAGGCCAGGGGTTTTATGGCTACACCTTC	CSARGQGFYGYTF
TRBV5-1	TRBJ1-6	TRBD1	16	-	TGCGCCAGCTCCCCGGGACAGCCAGACAGGACTTCACCCCTCCACTTT	CASSPGQPDRTSPLHF
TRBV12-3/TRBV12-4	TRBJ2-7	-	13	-	TGTGCCAGCAGTGCGGCAGGGAAGGGCGAGCAGTACTTC	CASSAAGKGEQYF
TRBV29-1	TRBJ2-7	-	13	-	TGCAGCGTTGAAGATGGCGCAAGATACGAGCAGTACTTC	CSVEDGARYEQYF
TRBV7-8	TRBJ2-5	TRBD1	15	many	TGTGCCAGCAGCTTAGCCGGACAGGGGAGAGAGACCCAGTACTTC	CASSLAGQGRETQYF
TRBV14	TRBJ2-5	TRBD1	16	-	TGTGCCAGCAGCCAAAAAGAAGGGGGCATCCAAGAGACCCAGTACTTC	CASSQKEGGIQETQYF
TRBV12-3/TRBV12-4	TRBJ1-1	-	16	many	TGTGCCAGCAGTCCTAGGCCTTCAACAATGAACACTGAAGCTTTCTTT	CASSPRPSTMNTEAFF
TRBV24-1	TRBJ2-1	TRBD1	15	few	TGTGCCACCAGTGACGGACAGGGGAGGAGAGATGAGCAGTTCTTC	CATSDGQGRRDEQFF
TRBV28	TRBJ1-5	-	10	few	TGTGCCTCCGGCGGTCAGCCCCAGCATTTT	CASGGQPQHF
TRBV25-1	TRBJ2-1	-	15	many	TGTGCCAGCAGTTTAGGTCAGCACTCCTACAATGAGCAGTTCTTC	CASSLGQHSYNEQFF
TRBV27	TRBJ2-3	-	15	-	TGTGCCAGCATTTGCCGGGCCACCAGCACAGATACGCAGTATTTT	CASICRATSTDTQYF
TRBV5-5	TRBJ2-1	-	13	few	TGTGCCAGCAGCTTCGTCAGGGCAAATGAGCAGTTCTTC	CASSFVRANEQFF
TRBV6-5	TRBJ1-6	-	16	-	TGTGCCAGCAGTTATAACAAAGGGGGAGGTAATTCACCCCTCCACTTT	CASSYNKGGGNSPLHF
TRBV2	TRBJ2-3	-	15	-	TGTGCCAGCAGCCCACAGGGAGGACCCACAGATACGCAGTATTTT	CASSPQGGPTDTQYF
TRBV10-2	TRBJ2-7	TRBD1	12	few	TGCGCCACGAACAGGGGGCAGCACGAGCAGTACTTC	CATNRGQHEQYF
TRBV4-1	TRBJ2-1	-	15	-	TGCGCCAGCAGCGGGGACACCAACTCCTACAATGAGCAGTTCTTC	CASSGDTNSYNEQFF
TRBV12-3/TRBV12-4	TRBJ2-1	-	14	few	TGTGCCAGCAGTACCGGACAGCCGTGGAATGAGCAGTTCTTC	CASSTGQPWNEQFF
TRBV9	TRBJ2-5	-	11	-	TGTGCCAGCAGCGAAGGGTATACCCAGTACTTC	CASSEGYTQYF
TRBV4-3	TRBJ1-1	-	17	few	TGCGCCAGCAGCCAAGATCCACCCGGCCCAATGAACACTGAAGCTTTCTTT	CASSQDPPGPMNTEAFF
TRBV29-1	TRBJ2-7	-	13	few	TGCAGCGTTGAGAAGGGGGGTTCTTACGAGCAGTACTTC	CSVEKGGSYEQYF
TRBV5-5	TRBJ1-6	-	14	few	TGTGCCAGCAGACCCCGGGCAGACAATTCACCCCTCCACTTT	CASRPRADNSPLHF
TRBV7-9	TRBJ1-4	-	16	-	TGTGCCAGCAGCCCTCTACCGGGACAAGATAATGAAAAACTGTTTTTT	CASSPLPGQDNEKLFF
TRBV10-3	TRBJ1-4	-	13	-	TGTGCCATCAGTGTAGGGAAGGAGACGAAACTGTTTTTT	CAISVGKETKLFF
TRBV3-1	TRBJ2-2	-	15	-	TGTGCCAGCAGCCAAGGGACAGATGACACCGGGGAGCTGTTTTTT	CASSQGTDDTGELFF
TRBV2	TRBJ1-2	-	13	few	TGTGCCAGCAGCGCCGGGCTCAACTATGGCTACACCTTC	CASSAGLNYGYTF
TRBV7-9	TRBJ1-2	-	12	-	TGTGCCAGCAGCTCAGGACTGAATGGCTACACCTTC	CASSSGLNGYTF
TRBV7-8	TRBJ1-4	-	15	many	TGTGCCAGCAGCCCGCAGGGAGCAACTAATGAAAAACTGTTTTTT	CASSPQGATNEKLFF
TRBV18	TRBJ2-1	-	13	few	TGTGCCAGCTCACCACCGTCGGTCTATGAGCAGTTCTTC	CASSPPSVYEQFF
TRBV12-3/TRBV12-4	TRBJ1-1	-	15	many	TGTGCCAGCAGTCTTCTTGGTGGGCAGGGTACTGAAGCTTTCTTT	CASSLLGGQGTEAFF
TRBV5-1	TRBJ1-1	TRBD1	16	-	TGCGCCAGCAGCTTGGTACAGGGGGCTGGTAACACTGAAGCTTTCTTT	CASSLVQGAGNTEAFF
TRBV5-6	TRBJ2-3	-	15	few	TGTGCCAGCAGCACGGGTCGTAGAGGTTCAGATACGCAGTATTTT	CASSTGRRGSDTQYF
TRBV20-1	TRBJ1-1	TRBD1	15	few	TGCAGTGCTAGAAGACCACAGGGGTTCTACACTGAAGCTTTCTTT	CSARRPQGFYTEAFF
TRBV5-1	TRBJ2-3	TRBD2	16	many	TGCGCCAGCTCCCAAGGGAGGGGCAATCCGCCAGATACGCAGTATTTT	CASSQGRGNPPDTQYF
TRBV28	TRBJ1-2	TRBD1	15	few	TGTGCCAGCAGTGGGGGGACAGGGGGGCGAAATGGCTACACCTTC	CASSGGTGGRNGYTF
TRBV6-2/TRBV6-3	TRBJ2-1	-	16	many	TGTGCCAGCAGCCACATACAGGGAGACCCCTACAATGAGCAGTTCTTC	CASSHIQGDPYNEQFF
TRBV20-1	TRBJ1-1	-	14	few	TGCAGTGCTAGAGATTTTGGGGTGAACACTGAAGCTTTCTTT	CSARDFGVNTEAFF
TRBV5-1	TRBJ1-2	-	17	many	TGCGCCAGCGGATCCGAGGCCGAGACAGGCTATAACTATGGCTACACCTTC	CASGSEAETGYNYGYTF
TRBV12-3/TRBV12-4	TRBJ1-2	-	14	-	TGTGCCAGCAGTTTTAATACAGGTGGCTATGGCTACACCTTC	CASSFNTGGYGYTF
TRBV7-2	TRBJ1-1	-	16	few	TGTGCCAGCAGCCTCGGAGTAGGGGGGAGCTACACTGAAGCTTTCTTT	CASSLGVGGSYTEAFF
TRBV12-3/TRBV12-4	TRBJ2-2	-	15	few	TGTGCCAGCAGTCGTCGGGGCTGGGACACCGGGGAGCTGTTTTTT	CASSRRGWDTGELFF
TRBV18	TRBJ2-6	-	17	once	TGTGCCAGCTCACCACCTTTTTGGGGATCTGGGGCCAACGTCCTGACTTTC	CASSPPFWGSGANVLTF
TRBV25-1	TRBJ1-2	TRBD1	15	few	TGTGCCAGCAGTGAAGGGACAGCTCCCAACTATGGCTACACCTTC	CASSEGTAPNYGYTF